This TCR beta chain comes out of a study of T cells in Graves' hyperthyroidism and ophthalmopathy. Study-wide points: Using 13 V-J features, a model discriminated ophthalmopathy from stable hyperthyroidism.

Germline V gives CDR1 GTSNPN, CDR2 SVGIG (reference sequence). The CDR3 loop spans 12 amino acids. With V trimmed by 3 bases and J by 9 bases, 4 bases remained unmatched. Uncontrolled infection, other autoimmune disease, pregnancy or lactation barred patients from enrollment. Fresh peripheral blood, approximately 10 ml, was the source of the PBMCs. There are a few counts of this clonotype. Its antigen is still unknown. RNA transcripts provided the source from which TCR beta CDR3 regions were amplified. HTBI primers drove first-round RT-PCR of the TCR CDR3. MiXCR, applied by TCRdb to the multiplex PCR reads, yields one record per CDR3 protein. This sample has approximately 700,000 distinct CDR3 sequences; less than 20% occur once, and the top ten carry around 7.7%.

Sequences were obtained from blood. The rearrangement links TRBV30 to TRBJ2-1, with 8 bases that match TRBD2. The sequence was obtained from a man aged 18 to 35 with Graves' hyperthyroidism. The CDR3 loop reads CAWSAGGTEQFF. In DNA, the CDR3 is TGTGCCTGGAGCGCGGGGGGCACTGAGCAGTTCTTC.